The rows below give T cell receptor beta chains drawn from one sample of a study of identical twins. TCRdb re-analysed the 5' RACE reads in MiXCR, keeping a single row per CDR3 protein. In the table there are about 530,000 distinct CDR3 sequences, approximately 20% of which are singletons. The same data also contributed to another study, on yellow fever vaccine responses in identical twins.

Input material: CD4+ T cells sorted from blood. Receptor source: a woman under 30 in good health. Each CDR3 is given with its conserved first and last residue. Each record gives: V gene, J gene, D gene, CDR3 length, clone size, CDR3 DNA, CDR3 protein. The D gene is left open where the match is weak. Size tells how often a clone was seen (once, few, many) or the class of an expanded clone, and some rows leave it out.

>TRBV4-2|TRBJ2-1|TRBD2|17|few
TGTGCCAGCAGCCAGACCGGGACTAGCGGGGCCCACAATGAGCAGTTCTTC
CASSQTGTSGAHNEQFF
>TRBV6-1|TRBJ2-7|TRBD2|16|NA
TGTGCCAGCAGTCCTACTAGGGTAGCGGGAGTGGGGGAGCAGTACTTC
CASSPTRVAGVGEQYF
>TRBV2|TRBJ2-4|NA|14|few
TGTGCCAGCGGGTCGGATCTAGCCAAAAACATTCAGTACTTC
CASGSDLAKNIQYF
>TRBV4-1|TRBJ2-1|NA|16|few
TGCGCCAGCAGCACGGGAGCGGGCCGGCGCCCCAATGAGCAGTTCTTC
CASSTGAGRRPNEQFF
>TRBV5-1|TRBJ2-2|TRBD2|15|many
TGCGCCAGCAGCTTGGGCGGGAGGAACACCGGGGAGCTGTTTTTT
CASSLGGRNTGELFF
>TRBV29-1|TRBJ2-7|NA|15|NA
TGCAGCGTTGATGGCCTGGGACGGGACTCCTACGAGCAGTACTTC
CSVDGLGRDSYEQYF
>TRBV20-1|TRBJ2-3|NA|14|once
TGCAGTGCTAGAGACCCGACGGCCACAGATACGCAGTATTTT
CSARDPTATDTQYF
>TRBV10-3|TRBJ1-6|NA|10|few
TGTGCCAAGGGTGGATCACCCCTCCACTTT
CAKGGSPLHF
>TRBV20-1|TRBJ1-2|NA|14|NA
TGCAGTGCTAGAGATCAAGACAGAAGCTATGGCTACACCTTC
CSARDQDRSYGYTF
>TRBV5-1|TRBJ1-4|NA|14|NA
TGCGCCAGCAGCTTGGACACGGGGGACGAAAAACTGTTTTTT
CASSLDTGDEKLFF
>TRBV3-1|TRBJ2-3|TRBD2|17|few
TGTGCCAGCAGCCAAGATCGTTTTAGCGGGGGATTTGATACGCAGTATTTT
CASSQDRFSGGFDTQYF
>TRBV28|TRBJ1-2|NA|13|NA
TGTGCCAGCAGTTTCAGGGTAAACTATGGCTACACCTTC
CASSFRVNYGYTF
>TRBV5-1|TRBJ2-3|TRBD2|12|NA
TGCGCCAGCCGCGGGAGTGGTGATACGCAGTATTTT
CASRGSGDTQYF
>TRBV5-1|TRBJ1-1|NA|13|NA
TGCGCCAGCCAAGGTATAGAGAACACTGAAGCTTTCTTT
CASQGIENTEAFF
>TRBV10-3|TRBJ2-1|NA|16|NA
TGTGCCATCGCAGGATGGGCGGGAAGCTCCTACAATGAGCAGTTCTTC
CAIAGWAGSSYNEQFF
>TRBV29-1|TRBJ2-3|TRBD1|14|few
TGCAGCGCGGGACAGGGTGGGGGCACAGATACGCAGTATTTT
CSAGQGGGTDTQYF
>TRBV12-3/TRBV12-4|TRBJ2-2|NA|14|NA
TGTGCCGTTTCGAGGGCGAAGAACACCGGGGAGCTGTTTTTT
CAVSRAKNTGELFF
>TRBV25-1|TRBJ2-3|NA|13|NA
TGTGCCAGCAGTGCGACTAGCACAGATACGCAGTATTTT
CASSATSTDTQYF
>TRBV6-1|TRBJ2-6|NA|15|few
TGTGCCAGCACTGCAGGAGTCTCTGGGGCCAACGTCCTGACTTTC
CASTAGVSGANVLTF
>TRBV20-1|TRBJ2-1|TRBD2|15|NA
TGCAGTGCTCAGAGGACTAGCGGGGGGGCGTATAAGCAGTTCTTC
CSAQRTSGGAYKQFF